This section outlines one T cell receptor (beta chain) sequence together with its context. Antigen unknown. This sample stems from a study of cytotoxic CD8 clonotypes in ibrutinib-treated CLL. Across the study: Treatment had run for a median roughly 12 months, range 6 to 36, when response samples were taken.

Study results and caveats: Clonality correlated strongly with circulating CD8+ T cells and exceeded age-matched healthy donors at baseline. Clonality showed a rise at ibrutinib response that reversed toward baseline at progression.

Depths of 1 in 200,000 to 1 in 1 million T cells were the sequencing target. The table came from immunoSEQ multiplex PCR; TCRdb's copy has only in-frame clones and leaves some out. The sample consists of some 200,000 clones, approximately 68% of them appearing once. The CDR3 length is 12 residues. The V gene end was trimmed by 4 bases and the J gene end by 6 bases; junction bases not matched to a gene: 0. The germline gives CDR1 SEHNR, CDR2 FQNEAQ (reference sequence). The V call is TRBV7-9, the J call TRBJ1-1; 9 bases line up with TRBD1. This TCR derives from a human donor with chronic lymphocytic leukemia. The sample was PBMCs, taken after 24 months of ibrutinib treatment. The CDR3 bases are TGTGCCAGCAGCTGGGACAGGGCTGAAGCTTTCTTT. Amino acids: CASSWDRAEAFF. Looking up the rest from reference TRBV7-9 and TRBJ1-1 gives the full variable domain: DTGVSQNPRHKITKRGQNVTFRCDPISEHNRLYWYRQTLGQGPEFLTYFQNEAQLEKSRLLSDRFSAERPKGSFSTLEIQRTEQGDSAMYLCASSWDRAEAFFGQGTRLTVV.